This TCR beta chain originates from a study of T cell changes during pregnancy in multiple sclerosis. The repertoire was sequenced with immunoSEQ multiplex PCR; TCRdb's copy has only in-frame clones and lacks some. The sample lists about 50,000 clones, over 80% occurring once. Trimming pared 1 base from V and 0 bases from J, leaving 13 bases between. Germline V lookup: CDR1 SGHAT, CDR2 FQNNGV. The CDR3 covers 17 residues. The genes are TRBV11-2 and TRBJ1-3; D is possibly TRBD1 (6 bases). This specimen consisted of CD4+ T cells from peripheral blood mononuclear cells, obtained in the third trimester of pregnancy. The receptor was derived from a female donor with multiple sclerosis, enrolled in a pregnancy study. The CDR3 here is CASSLVGGPSSGNTIYF. The DNA for the CDR3 is TGTGCCAGCAGCTTAGTCGGGGGGCCCAGCTCTGGAAACACCATATATTTT.